The 15 T cell receptor beta chains below come from one sample, sequenced in a study of response to subunit inactivated influenza vaccine. TCRdb itself ran the RT-PCR reads through MiXCR, one entry per CDR3 protein. The sample yields roughly 540,000 distinct CDR3 sequences, around 21% seen once. These same data were also listed under a study on T cells expressing NK-cell markers. That study reports: TCR beta cDNA was generated via 5'RACE template switching incorporating UMIs.

Here the sequenced sample was CD4+ T cells sorted from PBMCs, taken 11 to 12 days after vaccination. Every receptor here comes from a man in his fifties who received an inactivated influenza vaccine.

The gene calls are TRBV30 and TRBJ1-3, with a weak D call TRBD1 (5 bases). The length of the CDR3 is 14 residues. Germline V gives CDR1 GTSNPN, CDR2 SVGIG (reference sequence). Trimming pared 3 bases from V and 4 bases from J, leaving 13 bases between. CDR3 in DNA: TGTGCCTGGAGCCCGGGGGGACGAGGAAACACCATATATTTT. Translated, it gives CAWSPGGRGNTIYF.

V is TRBV20-1 and J is TRBJ2-2; the D gene is possibly TRBD1 (6 bases). The V end lost 6 bases, the J end lost 0 bases, and 11 bases lay between the germline ends. This CDR3 spans 14 amino acids. CDR1 is DFQATT and CDR2 is SNEGSKA in the germline V gene (reference sequence). In nucleotides, the CDR3 is TGCAGTGCAGCACAGGGCCCGAACACCGGGGAGCTGTTTTTT. Its translation: CSAAQGPNTGELFF.

This clonotype was observed a handful of times. The chain combines TRBV4-3 with TRBJ1-1; no firm D call. The CDR3 covers 14 residues. The ends were cut back, 4 bases at V and 4 bases at J, with 13 bases in the middle. The V gene's germline CDR1 is LGHNA and CDR2 YSLEER. The CDR3 loop reads CASSLGSYGTEAFF. CDR3 nucleotides: TGCGCCAGCAGCCTAGGGTCGTACGGCACTGAAGCTTTCTTT.

This clonotype was counted a few times. This sequence joins TRBV7-8 and TRBJ2-4; D possibly corresponds to TRBD2 (6 bases). CDR1 and CDR2 from the germline V gene are SGHVS and FQNEAQ. The CDR3 runs to 13 residues. The V end was cut by 5 bases, the J end by 7 bases, with 12 bases between. The CDR3 DNA sequence: TGTGCCAGCAGCCCCGGTCGGGGGAACATTCAGTACTTC. This codes for CASSPGRGNIQYF.

The genes are TRBV9 and TRBJ1-1, with 9 positions matching TRBD1. Losses at the gene ends were 4 bases for V and 5 bases for J; bases not matched to a gene: 6. The CDR3 has 14 residues. CDR1 is SGDLS and CDR2 is YYNGEE in the germline V gene. CDR3: CASSPGDRATEAFF. DNA of the CDR3: TGTGCCAGCAGCCCCGGGGACAGGGCTACTGAAGCTTTCTTT. The full variable domain, its missing parts supplied by reference TRBV9 and TRBJ1-1, is DSGVTQTPKHLITATGQRVTLRCSPRSGDLSVYWYQQSLDQGLQFLIQYYNGEERAKGNILERFSAQQFPDLHSELNLSSLELGDSALYFCASSPGDRATEAFFGQGTRLTVV.

V gene TRBV3-1 combines with J gene TRBJ2-2; 8 positions agree with TRBD1. J was trimmed by 4 bases and V by 4 bases; bases with no gene match: 8. Germline V lookup: CDR1 LGHDT, CDR2 YNNKEL (reference sequence). The CDR3 totals 16 residues. This CDR3 reads CASSLQGARSTGELFF. The CDR3 nucleotides read TGTGCCAGCAGCCTTCAGGGGGCGCGGAGCACCGGGGAGCTGTTTTTT. Together with reference TRBV3-1 and TRBJ2-2, the CDR3 gives the full variable domain: DTAVSQTPKYLVTQMGNDKSIKCEQNLGHDTMYWYKQDSKKFLKIMFSYNNKELIINETVPNRFSPKSPDKAHLNLHINSLELGDSAVYFCASSLQGARSTGELFFGEGSRLTVL.

The CDR3 spells CASSFQLYRPRDYGYTF. CDR3 nucleotide sequence: TGTGCCAGCAGCTTCCAACTTTACAGGCCGCGCGACTATGGCTACACCTTC. V usage is TRBV7-9 and J usage is TRBJ1-2, with a weak D call TRBD1 (5 bases). From germline, CDR1 is SEHNR and CDR2 FQNEAQ (reference sequence). V shed 3 bases and J shed 3 bases, with 20 bases lying between them. CDR3 length equals 17 residues. The entire variable domain, with the rest obtained from reference TRBV7-9 and TRBJ1-2, is as follows: DTGVSQNPRHKITKRGQNVTFRCDPISEHNRLYWYRQTLGQGPEFLTYFQNEAQLEKSRLLSDRFSAERPKGSFSTLEIQRTEQGDSAMYLCASSFQLYRPRDYGYTFGSGTRLTVV.

In its sample, this clonotype was seen a few times. The chain employs TRBV5-6 and TRBJ2-2; D remains unclear. V was clipped by 0 bases and J by 1 base, with 7 bases between them. Germline V gene sequence: CDR1 SGHDT, CDR2 YYEEEE. The length of the CDR3 is 15 residues. The CDR3 region is CASSLDPRNTGELFF. Here the CDR3 DNA reads TGTGCCAGCAGCTTGGATCCCAGGAACACCGGGGAGCTGTTTTTT.

This clonotype was detected many times. The chain uses TRBV2 and TRBJ2-2; D unclear. Germline CDR1 and CDR2: SNHLY and FYNNEI. The CDR3 has 12 residues. V lost 8 bases and J 3 bases, leaving 7 bases between the germline ends. The CDR3 region is CASALHTGELFF. CDR3 sequence (DNA): TGTGCCAGCGCACTACACACCGGGGAGCTGTTTTTT. Variable domain in full (rest from reference TRBV2 and TRBJ2-2): EPEVTQTPSHQVTQMGQEVILRCVPISNHLYFYWYRQILGQKVEFLVSFYNNEISEKSEIFDDQFSVERPDGSNFTLKIRSTKLEDSAMYFCASALHTGELFFGEGSRLTVL.

The genes are TRBV7-9 and TRBJ2-7; TRBD1 matches 8 bases. The CDR3 spans 14 residues. The germline V gene encodes CDR1 SEHNR and CDR2 FQNEAQ (reference sequence). J was trimmed by 6 bases and V by 5 bases; bases with no gene match: 9. The CDR3 sequence: CASSNRDRYREQYF. CDR3 bases: TGTGCCAGCAGCAACCGGGACAGGTATCGCGAGCAGTACTTC.

This clonotype has more than one count but fewer than ten. The chain combines TRBV10-2 with TRBJ2-7; D gene unclear. In germline, CDR1 is WSHSY, CDR2 SAAADI. The CDR3 covers 12 residues. V gave up 7 bases and J gave up 0 bases, with 7 bases separating them. CDR3 in DNA: TGCGCCAGCACTGGGAACTCCTACGAGCAGTACTTC. Its translation is CASTGNSYEQYF.

Concerning this clonotype: A junction boundary mismatches the germline segment, possibly from a read error. This chain connects TRBV28 to TRBJ1-5, with 10 bases identical to TRBD1. Germline CDR1 and CDR2: MDHEN and SYDVKM. This CDR3 spans 16 amino acids. As DNA, the CDR3 is TGTGCCAGCAGTTTATCCGGGACAGGGGTAGGTCAGCCCCAGCTTTTT. Amino acids: CASSLSGTGVGQPQLF.

This CDR3 is CASSQDVVSGVQPQHF. The CDR3 DNA sequence: TGCGCCAGCAGCCAAGACGTAGTCTCAGGGGTTCAGCCCCAGCATTTT. The chain joins TRBV4-1 to TRBJ1-5; D might be TRBD1 (6 bases). V lost 0 bases and J 6 bases, leaving 15 bases between the germline ends. Germline CDR1 is MGHRA and CDR2 is YSYEKL. The CDR3 has 16 amino acids.

This clonotype was observed many times. The chain has TRBV5-5 and TRBJ1-6; the D is unclear. V was cut by 3 bases and J by 10 bases, with 14 bases left in between. Germline V gene lookup returns CDR1 SGHKS and CDR2 YYEKEE (reference sequence). The CDR3 is made up of 14 amino acids. Written as DNA, the CDR3 is TGTGCCAGCAGCTCCGGATCGGCGAACTCACCCCTCCACTTT. Its translation: CASSSGSANSPLHF.

J is TRBJ2-1 and V is TRBV11-2; 9 bases are a match to TRBD2. The CDR3 covers 15 residues. J gave up 5 bases and V 4 bases, and 6 bases lay outside the gene matches. In germline, CDR1 is SGHAT, CDR2 FQNNGV. The CDR3 nucleotides read TGTGCCAGCAGCTCGCGCAGACTAGCGGACAATGAGCAGTTCTTC. It encodes CASSSRRLADNEQFF.